The rows below give T cell receptor beta chains drawn from one sample of a study of Ad26.COV2.S vaccination and SARS-CoV-2 variants. TCRdb's table, derived via immunoSEQ multiplex PCR, lists solely in-frame clones and lacks some. The sample records roughly 680,000 clones, roughly nine tenths being singletons. This material consisted of peripheral blood, taken in a trial of Ad26.COV2.S vaccine versus placebo. The receptors originated from a person aged 18-65 years who received the Ad26.COV2.S COVID-19 vaccine or a placebo. Both conserved end residues are part of each CDR3. D genes are given only for firm matches. Where a row states a size, it is once, few, many or the class of an expanded clone; other rows omit it.

>-|-|TRBV2|TRBJ2-3
TGTGCCAGGGAAGCCTTAGGGGCAGATACGCAGTATTTT
CAREALGADTQYF
>-|-|TRBV7-7|TRBJ2-1
TGTGCTAGCAGCTTAGTAGCGGAGCTCTTTTACAATGAGCAGTTCTTC
CASSLVAELFYNEQFF
>-|-|TRBV18|TRBJ2-3
TGTGCCAGCTCATCCACTGGACAGACCACCGGTACGCAGTATTTT
CASSSTGQTTGTQYF
>TRBD1|-|TRBV6-2/TRBV6-3|TRBJ1-2
TGTGCCAGCAGTTACAAGGGACAGCCTGAGGCGGGAACCTTC
CASSYKGQPEAGTF
>TRBD1|-|TRBV6-6|TRBJ1-5
TGTGCCAGCAGTCCCCTGACAGGGGTGGGCAATCAGCCCCAGCATTTT
CASSPLTGVGNQPQHF
>-|-|TRBV18|TRBJ2-3
TGTGCCAGCTCACCACCGACAGGCACAGATACGCAGTATTTT
CASSPPTGTDTQYF
>-|-|TRBV6-5|TRBJ1-2
TGTGCCAGCAGTTCTTCCCTTAGAGGCCCGGGGAAAGGCTACACCTTC
CASSSSLRGPGKGYTF
>-|once|TRBV27|TRBJ2-7
TGTGCCAGCAGCACCTCCGGGGGCCCCTACGAGCAGTACTTC
CASSTSGGPYEQYF
>TRBD1|-|TRBV15|TRBJ2-7
TGTGCCACCCATTCCGGGACAGGGAGCCTCTCCTACGAGCAGTACTTC
CATHSGTGSLSYEQYF
>-|-|TRBV11-1|TRBJ1-3
TGTGCCAGCAGCCCGGACTGGGCAAATGGAAACACCATATATTTT
CASSPDWANGNTIYF
>TRBD2|-|TRBV10-2|TRBJ2-7
TGCGCCAGCAGTGATATGGCGGGAGGGCCATACGAGCAGTACTTC
CASSDMAGGPYEQYF
>-|-|TRBV7-7|TRBJ2-1
TGTGCTAGCAGCCGGGACCCGGGGCCGGATGAGCAGTTCTTC
CASSRDPGPDEQFF
>-|-|TRBV2|TRBJ1-5
TGTGCCAGCAGTCGGGACATCCCGGGGCCCCAGCATTTT
CASSRDIPGPQHF
>-|once|TRBV5-4|TRBJ1-1
TGTGCCAGCAGCTTAGAGAGGGTCCAGAGCACTGAAGCTTTCTTT
CASSLERVQSTEAFF
>-|-|TRBV7-2|TRBJ2-3
TGTGCCAGCAGCACCTTGGCGGGGACTAGCACAGATACGCAGTATTTT
CASSTLAGTSTDTQYF
>-|-|TRBV7-2|TRBJ2-7
TGTGCCAGCAGCGGGTCCTACGAGCAGTACTTC
CASSGSYEQYF
>TRBD1|-|TRBV15|TRBJ2-7
TGTGCCACCAGCAGAGACAGGGGGTCCGAGCAGTACTTC
CATSRDRGSEQYF
>-|few|TRBV5-4|TRBJ1-3
TGTGCCAGCAGCTTAGGGGGGGCGCGGCCCTCTGGAAACACCATATATTTT
CASSLGGARPSGNTIYF
>-|-|TRBV11-2|TRBJ2-1
TGTGCCAGCAGCTTAGGGGTACGGGGAATCTACAATGAGCAGTTCTTC
CASSLGVRGIYNEQFF
>-|-|TRBV20-1|TRBJ2-7
TGCAGTGCTGAAGACACCGACGAGCAGTACTTC
CSAEDTDEQYF
>TRBD1|-|TRBV10-3|TRBJ1-1
TGTGCCATCAGTGAGACCGACAGGGGACGAACTGAAGCTTTCTTT
CAISETDRGRTEAFF
>-|-|TRBV2|TRBJ2-5
TGTGCCAGCAGTGTCGTAGAGACCCAGTACTTC
CASSVVETQYF
>-|-|TRBV18|TRBJ2-1
TGTGCCAGCTCACCCACCGGGAAGAGCTCCTACAATGAGCAGTTCTTC
CASSPTGKSSYNEQFF
>TRBD1|-|TRBV9|TRBJ1-3
TGTGCCAGCAGCGTAGCAGGGGGGGGAAGCTCTGGAAACACCATATATTTT
CASSVAGGGSSGNTIYF
>-|-|TRBV27|TRBJ2-7
TGTGCCAGCAGTTTATTATTGGGACAAACTTACGAGCAGTACTTC
CASSLLLGQTYEQYF
>-|-|TRBV5-1|TRBJ2-7
TGCGCCAGCAGCTTGGCCGGGGAGGCAGGCGAGCAGTACTTC
CASSLAGEAGEQYF
>-|-|TRBV24-1|TRBJ2-3
TGTGCCACCAGTGATACCCTCCAAAAGGGCCGGGCAGATACGCAGTATTTT
CATSDTLQKGRADTQYF
>-|-|TRBV5-1|TRBJ1-5
TGCGCCAGCAGCTTGGACGGGGATAGCAATCAGCCCCAGCATTTT
CASSLDGDSNQPQHF
>-|-|TRBV19|TRBJ2-7
TGTGCCAGTAGTACCGGGTCTGACTACGAGCAGTACTTC
CASSTGSDYEQYF
>-|-|TRBV18|TRBJ2-3
TGTGCCAGCTCACCGGGGGGCACAGATACGCAGTATTTT
CASSPGGTDTQYF
>-|-|TRBV7-8|TRBJ1-6
TGTGCCAGCAGCTACCTCGGACCGAATTCACCCCTCCACTTT
CASSYLGPNSPLHF
>-|-|TRBV7-2|TRBJ2-1
TGTGCCAGCAGCTTAGCAGCTAGGGACTACAATGAGCAGTTCTTC
CASSLAARDYNEQFF
>-|few|TRBV7-7|TRBJ2-5
TGTGCTAGCAGCTTAGTGGGGGGAGGAGGCCAAGAGACCCAGTACTTC
CASSLVGGGGQETQYF
>-|-|TRBV19|TRBJ2-3
TGTGCCAGTACCTCGGACGGCTGGACAGATACGCAGTATTTT
CASTSDGWTDTQYF
>TRBD2|-|TRBV5-5|TRBJ2-7
TGTGCCAGCAGTTCGGGACTAGCGGAGACCTACGAGCAGTACTTC
CASSSGLAETYEQYF
>-|-|TRBV6-6|TRBJ2-2
TGTGCCAGCAGCCTGATGAACGGGGAGCTGTTTTTT
CASSLMNGELFF
>TRBD2|-|TRBV24-1|TRBJ2-5
TGTGCCACCAGTGACCCCGGGACTACTTTTCAAGAGACCCAGTACTTC
CATSDPGTTFQETQYF
>-|-|TRBV30|TRBJ1-3
TGTGCCTGGAGTGTACCGCGAGGGAACACCATATATTTT
CAWSVPRGNTIYF
>-|-|TRBV11-2|TRBJ1-4
TGTGCCAGCAGCTTAGAGGGGTGGGGGCTCGCAACTAATGAAAAACTGTTTTTT
CASSLEGWGLATNEKLFF
>-|-|TRBV30|TRBJ1-3
TGTGCCTGGAGTCCCCTCGTTCCCGGAAACACCATATATTTT
CAWSPLVPGNTIYF
>-|-|TRBV10-3|TRBJ2-3
TGTGCCATCAGTGAGTCTACGGATACGCAGTATTTT
CAISESTDTQYF
>-|-|TRBV18|TRBJ1-2
TGTGCCAGCTCAAGCAACTCAGGGGCTAACTATGGCTACACCTTC
CASSSNSGANYGYTF
>TRBD2|-|TRBV6-2/TRBV6-3|TRBJ2-7
TGTGCCAGCAGTTATTGGGTTATGACTAGCGGGAGCTCCTACGAGCAGTACTTC
CASSYWVMTSGSSYEQYF
>-|-|TRBV27|TRBJ2-7
TGTGCCAGCAGTTTCTCAGGCGGGGGCAGTGGCGAGCAGTACTTC
CASSFSGGGSGEQYF
>TRBD2|-|TRBV5-1|TRBJ2-1
TGCGCCAGCAGGGTGACTAGCGGGGTAAATGAGCAGTTCTTC
CASRVTSGVNEQFF
>TRBD1|once|TRBV30|TRBJ2-3
TGTGCCTGGAGTGCCGGGACAGGAACCTCGGATACGCAGTATTTT
CAWSAGTGTSDTQYF
>-|-|TRBV5-4|TRBJ2-5
TGTGCCAGCAGCTTGCCAGGGTTGGGTCAAGAGACCCAGTACTTC
CASSLPGLGQETQYF
>TRBD1|-|TRBV5-1|TRBJ1-1
TGCGCCAGCAGCCGCTCAGGGGGCACTGAAGCTTTCTTT
CASSRSGGTEAFF
>-|-|TRBV6-6|TRBJ2-7
TGTGCCAGCAGTGGCGGGGGCCACGAGCAGTACTTC
CASSGGGHEQYF